The 20 T cell receptor beta chains given below trace back to one sample, sequenced in a study of monozygotic twins with inflammatory bowel disease. Following a re-call of the 5' RACE reads, TCRdb has one entry per CDR3 protein and lacks DNA. With 140,000 to 150,000 distinct CDR3 sequences in the sample, the ten largest clones hold 1.2%. Sequences were obtained from blood. The receptors were gathered from a human donor with ulcerative colitis or Crohn's disease, or a healthy co-twin of an affected twin (not recorded which).

This chain links TRBV4-2 with TRBJ1-5. The CDR3 covers 13 residues. From germline, CDR1 is LGHNA and CDR2 YNFKEQ. The chain's CDR3 is CASSHNSNQPQHF.

CDR3 in amino acids: CASSLPRGLAGDANIQYF. The chain combines TRBV5-6 with TRBJ2-4; with no DNA, the TCRdb D assignment of TRBD2 cannot be verified. CDR1 SGHDT and CDR2 YYEEEE come from the germline V gene. The CDR3 covers 18 residues. The full variable domain, rest sourced from reference TRBV5-6 and TRBJ2-4, is DAGVTQSPTHLIKTRGQQVTLRCSPKSGHDTVSWYQQALGQGPQFIFQYYEEEERQRGNFPDRFSGHQFPNYSSELNVNALLLGDSALYLCASSLPRGLAGDANIQYFGAGTRLSVL.

The chain is built from TRBV7-3 and TRBJ1-1; there is no DNA to check the TCRdb D call of TRBD1. The CDR3 contains 17 residues. Germline values: CDR1 SGHTA, CDR2 FQGTGA. The CDR3 loop reads CASSFTGGEGHGTEAFF.

This CDR3 reads CASAGLSTGQYF. This chain joins TRBV25-1 and TRBJ2-7; TCRdb indicates TRBD1, and absent DNA this call remains unverified. CDR3 length: 12 amino acids. Germline lookup yields CDR1 MGHDK and CDR2 SYGVNS.

The chain is built from TRBV7-9 and TRBJ1-2; without DNA, the TCRdb call of TRBD1 cannot be checked. This CDR3 is 15 amino acids long. Germline CDR1 and CDR2: SEHNR and FQNEAQ (reference sequence). The chain's CDR3 is CASSRSIQVVYGYTF.

The CDR3 is CAIRKERLAGVYEQYF. The gene calls are TRBV10-3 and TRBJ2-7; TCRdb calls TRBD2, which cannot be checked without DNA. This CDR3 comprises 16 residues. Germline V gives CDR1 ENHRY, CDR2 SYGVKD.

This chain connects TRBV27 to TRBJ2-2; TCRdb indicates TRBD1, and absent DNA this call remains unverified. The CDR3 runs to 16 residues. Germline V CDR1 and CDR2: MNHEY, SMNVEV (reference sequence). The CDR3 reads CASSFNFGQNTGELFF.

J is TRBJ2-3 and V is TRBV29-1; TCRdb's D gene call, TRBD1, goes unchecked for lack of DNA. The CDR3 runs to 13 residues. The V gene's germline CDR1 is SQVTM and CDR2 ANQGSEA. CDR3 sequence reads: CSVQGVFADTQYF.

The V call is TRBV7-8, the J call TRBJ1-4; TCRdb's D gene call, TRBD1, goes unchecked for lack of DNA. Looked up from germline, CDR1 is SGHVS and CDR2 is FQNEAQ. There are 15 residues in the CDR3. CDR3: CASSLERGNLEKLFF.

The V gene is TRBV5-6, the J gene TRBJ2-2; the D gene TCRdb calls, TRBD2, cannot be checked with no DNA. The CDR3 is 16 amino acids. CDR1 and CDR2 (germline): SGHDT, YYEEEE. The CDR3 is CASSLMGLAYTGELFF.

The chain combines TRBV27 with TRBJ2-7; TCRdb returns TRBD2, unconfirmable since there is no DNA. The CDR3 has 15 residues. The V gene's germline CDR1 is MNHEY and CDR2 SMNVEV (reference sequence). The CDR3 region is CASSFSGNSRNEQYF.

The CDR3 spells CSVWGTGANEQYF. The chain has TRBV29-1 and TRBJ2-7; TCRdb selects TRBD1, and the lack of DNA leaves this call unchecked. Germline loops: CDR1 SQVTM, CDR2 ANQGSEA. There are 13 residues in the CDR3.

The chain carries TRBV30 and TRBJ2-7; TCRdb's D call of TRBD1 is untestable without DNA. The CDR3 contains 12 residues. Germline V CDR1 and CDR2: GTSNPN, SVGIG (reference sequence). CDR3 sequence: CAWNRGPYEQYF.

The chain employs TRBV5-1 and TRBJ2-7; TCRdb designates TRBD2, a call that cannot be tested without DNA. CDR3 length: 15 amino acids. Looked up from germline, CDR1 is SGHRS and CDR2 is YFSETQ. This CDR3 is CASSLASGRTYEQYF.

The chain employs TRBV18 and TRBJ1-1; TCRdb gives TRBD1 as the D gene, but with no DNA this cannot be confirmed. The CDR3 covers 16 residues. CDR1 is KGHSH and CDR2 is LQKENI in the germline V gene. This chain's CDR3 is CASSRSTGGADTEAFF.

The chain links TRBV27 to TRBJ1-6; TCRdb reports TRBD1, a call that lacks DNA to check it against. Germline lookup yields CDR1 MNHEY and CDR2 SMNVEV (reference sequence). The CDR3 totals 12 residues. The CDR3: CASTRGGSPLHF.

The chain employs TRBV20-1 and TRBJ2-5; the D call of TRBD1 rests on TCRdb alone, since no DNA is present to check it. Germline assignment: CDR1 DFQATT and CDR2 SNEGSKA (reference sequence). This CDR3 has 14 residues. The CDR3: CSARGTGNPETQYF.

The chain has TRBV20-1 and TRBJ1-5. The CDR3 runs to 17 residues. CDR1 DFQATT and CDR2 SNEGSKA come from the germline V gene (reference sequence). CDR3: CSAIPTPRGLRNQPQHF.

The chain employs TRBV5-4 and TRBJ2-1; without DNA, the TCRdb call of TRBD2 cannot be checked. Germline V gives CDR1 SGHNT, CDR2 YYREEE (reference sequence). CDR3 size: 19 residues. The CDR3 here is CASSYIGSRGGPSYNEQFF.

Here the CDR3 reads CSARASQYNEQFF. V and J are TRBV20-1 and TRBJ2-1; absent DNA, TCRdb's TRBD1 call cannot be checked. Germline V lookup: CDR1 DFQATT, CDR2 SNEGSKA (reference sequence). CDR3 length: 13 amino acids.